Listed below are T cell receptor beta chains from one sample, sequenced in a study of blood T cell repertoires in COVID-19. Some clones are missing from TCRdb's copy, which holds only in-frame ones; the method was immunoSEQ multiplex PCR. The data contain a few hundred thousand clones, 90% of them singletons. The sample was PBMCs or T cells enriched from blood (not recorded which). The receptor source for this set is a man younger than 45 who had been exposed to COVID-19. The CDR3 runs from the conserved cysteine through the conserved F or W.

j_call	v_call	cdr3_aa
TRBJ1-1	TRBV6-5	CASTLGTEMLNEAFF
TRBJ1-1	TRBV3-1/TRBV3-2	CASSQNLGTGGSAFF
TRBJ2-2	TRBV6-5	CASKAGTGNTGELFF
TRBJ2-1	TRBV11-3	CASSLVAGGSYNEQFF
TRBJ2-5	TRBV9	CASSVRTSGKETQYF
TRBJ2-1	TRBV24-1	CATSDGQGSDEQFF
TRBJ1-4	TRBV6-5	CASEEGTSNEKLFF
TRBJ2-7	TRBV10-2	CASSEALGGEQYF
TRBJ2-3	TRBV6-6	CASSPLPPGLITDTQYF
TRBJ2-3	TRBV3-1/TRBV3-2	CASSQESWQADTQYF
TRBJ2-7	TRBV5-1	CASSDRGLSYEQYF
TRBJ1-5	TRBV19	CASRRTADSNQPQHF
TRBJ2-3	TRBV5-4	CASNPSPTGGQDTQYF
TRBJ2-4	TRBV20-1	CSASLVGELAKNIQYF
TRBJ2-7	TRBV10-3	CAIREGTGGIYEQYF
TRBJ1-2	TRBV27	CASSLSARGDGYTF
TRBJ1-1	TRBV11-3	CASSFAWRRGNTEAFF
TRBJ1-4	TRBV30	CAWGVGTAGFGEKLFF
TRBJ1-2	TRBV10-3	CATRQGGQNYGYTF
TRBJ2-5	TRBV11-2	CASSPTLAGEETQYF
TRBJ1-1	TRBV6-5	CASSYSGPGQGTEAFF
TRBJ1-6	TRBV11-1	CASSPLRSNSPLHF
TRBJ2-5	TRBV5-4	CASSLNRGQETQYF
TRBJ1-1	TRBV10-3	CAISESGGANTEAFF
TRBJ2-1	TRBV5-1	CASSLVRTRYYNEQFF
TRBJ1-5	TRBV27	CASSLAWTDNQPQHF
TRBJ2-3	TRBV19	CASSIRGDRTGTDTQYF
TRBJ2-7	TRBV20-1	CSASEDKSYEQYF
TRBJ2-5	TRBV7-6	CASSSTPGETQYF
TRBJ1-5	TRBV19	CASSIVGANQPQHF
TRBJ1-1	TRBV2	CASISGESTEAFF
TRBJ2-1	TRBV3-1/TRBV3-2	CASSQVGRGGYNEQFF
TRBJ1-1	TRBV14	CASSQDIIMGQGKTEAFF
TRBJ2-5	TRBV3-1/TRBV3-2	CASSQAGVQETQYF
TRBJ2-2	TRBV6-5	CASPDRENTGELFF